This T cell receptor (beta chain) is from a study of CD8 T cells in ankylosing spondylitis. Study conclusions and caveats: CD8+ by phenotype, disease-linked clones were relatively rare in peripheral blood.

Trimming cost V 6 bases and J 5 bases; bases outside gene matches: 12. The CDR3 is 17 amino acids. Germline V gives CDR1 SQVTM, CDR2 ANQGSEA. Quantitative barcoded 5'-RACE was used to prepare TCR beta libraries. A single record per CDR3 protein comes from TCRdb applying MiXCR to the 5' RACE reads. The repertoire holds 200,000 to 300,000 distinct CDR3 sequences, with 20% to 30% as singletons. The sample holds many counts of this clonotype. Its target is unknown. The receptor's source is a male donor with ankylosing spondylitis or in good health (not recorded which). The chain has TRBV29-1 and TRBJ2-5; 16 bases align to TRBD2. Sequencing was carried out using blood, either unsorted or a sorted T cell fraction (not recorded which). CDR3 DNA sequence: TGCAGCGTCAGACCCGGGACTAGCGGGGGGGCCCGGGAGACCCAGTACTTC. This translates into CSVRPGTSGGARETQYF.